The T cell receptor (beta chain) under discussion was sequenced for a study of CXCR3-negative and CXCR3-positive naive CD8 T cells. Study in general: Every library held about 1.5 +/- 0.3 million TRB reads, and the total came to around 150 million.

The study, taken as a whole, reports: Both naive subsets had comparably high diversity; memory CD8+ cells much lower. When CXCR3-positive naive cells were set against CXCR3-negative naive cells, the former had more hydrophobic TRB CDR3s.

The CDR3 consists of 14 residues. Looked up from germline, CDR1 is MNHEY and CDR2 is SMNVEV (reference sequence). UMI labels and 5' RACE were used to prepare the TRB cDNA libraries. TCRdb re-called the 5' RACE reads and shows each CDR3 protein once, DNA omitted. The sample has 110,000 or so distinct CDR3 sequences; the top ten hold about 0.34%. As for this clonotype: Its antigen is unknown.

V and J are TRBV27 and TRBJ1-1. The source of this sequence is a human donor in good health. Some clones in this sample may be carry-over from other donors' samples. Sequenced material: naive CXCR3+ CD8+ T cells from blood. Subset defined: CD45RO-CCR7+CD27+CD95- naive CD8+ T cells expressing CXCR3 (TNR3+). The CDR3 reads CASRPGRGVTEAFF.